The 24 T cell receptor beta chains below were found in one sample sequenced in a study of blood T cells in healthy people across ages. With a J-beta primer mix and a sample-barcoded 5' primer, a second PCR ran roughly 7 to 11 cycles. TCRdb redid the calling of the 5' RACE reads with MiXCR, one entry per CDR3 protein. The sample has fewer than 2 million distinct CDR3 sequences, about two fifths seen once. Sequenced sample: blood. Source of these receptors: a human donor in good health.

Turning to this clonotype: The junction departs from germline at one end; a sequencing error may be responsible. This chain uses TRBV5-6 with TRBJ1-1; 9 nucleotides align to TRBD1. Germline V gene lookup returns CDR1 SGHDT and CDR2 YYEEEE. The CDR3 spans 18 residues. The CDR3 DNA reads TGTGCCAGCAGCTTGGTACAGTATTTAGGACAGGGGAGCACTGAAGTTTTCTTT. Protein: CASSLVQYLGQGSTEVFF.

The chain couples TRBV12-3 or TRBV12-4 to TRBJ2-4; unclear D gene. Trimming left V 3 bases short and J 13 bases short, with 16 bases between. CDR3 length: 13 residues. The CDR3 sequence is CASSFSQVNEQYF. The CDR3, as DNA: TGTGCCAGCAGTTTTAGTCAGGTCAATGAGCAGTACTTC.

The sample holds a few counts of this clonotype. One end of the junction varies from germline; a read error may be responsible. As DNA, the CDR3 is TGTGCCAGCAGCTTGGACCGAGCAGCGGGGGACTATGGCTGCACCTTC. Residues: CASSLDRAAGDYGCTF. The genes are TRBV7-9 and TRBJ1-2; maybe TRBD1 (5 bases). Germline CDR1 SEHNR, CDR2 FQNEAQ (reference sequence). This CDR3 has 16 residues.

This chain joins TRBV27 and TRBJ1-1; D not certain. The CDR3 loop spans 15 amino acids. Trimming shortened V by 8 bases and J by 0 bases, and 16 bases separated the two germline ends. In germline, CDR1 is MNHEY, CDR2 SMNVEV (reference sequence). CDR3 bases: TGTGCCAGCGACCTACTGCAGTCAATGAACACTGAAGCTTTCTTT. This encodes CASDLLQSMNTEAFF.

About this clonotype itself: This may stem from a read error, because a much larger clone lies one nucleotide away. The gene calls are TRBV20-1 and TRBJ2-1; D uncertain. Trimming stripped 4 bases from V and 4 bases from J, with 8 bases between. The CDR3 loop spans 12 amino acids. The germline V gene encodes CDR1 DFQATT and CDR2 SNEGSKA (reference sequence). The CDR3 loop is CSAIGGYNEQFF. CDR3 nucleotide sequence: TGCAGTGCTATCGGCGGATACAATGAGCAGTTCTTC.

The chain combines TRBV11-2 with TRBJ2-1; TRBD2 agrees at 9 bases. The V segment lost 3 bases and the J segment 5 bases; nucleotides outside the gene matches: 5. The CDR3 sequence is 15 residues long. Germline V gene lookup returns CDR1 SGHAT and CDR2 FQNNGV. CDR3 sequence reads: CASSFSGLANNEQFF. Here the CDR3 DNA reads TGTGCCAGCAGCTTCTCGGGACTAGCAAACAATGAGCAGTTCTTC.

The chain joins TRBV4-3 to TRBJ2-3; 9 bases are shared with TRBD1. This CDR3 has 17 residues. V lost 3 bases to trimming and J lost 4 bases; unmatched junction nucleotides: 11. From germline, CDR1 is LGHNA and CDR2 YSLEER. The CDR3 DNA reads as TGCGCCAGCAGCCACCCTCCAACAGGGGGCACGGCAGATACGCAGTATTTT. It is translated as CASSHPPTGGTADTQYF.

The sample holds a few counts of this clonotype. The CDR3: CASSRTSGGPTYEQYF. The CDR3 DNA reads TGTGCCAGCAGTCGGACTAGCGGGGGTCCTACCTACGAGCAGTACTTC. V gene TRBV12-3 or TRBV12-4 combines with J gene TRBJ2-5, with 13 bases aligning to TRBD2. The J call may not be correct, given that the DNA end is closer to TRBJ2-7. This CDR3 region has 16 residues.

The chain recombines TRBV7-9 with TRBJ2-1; 9 bases line up with TRBD2. This CDR3 is built from 16 residues. The germline gives CDR1 SEHNR, CDR2 FQNEAQ (reference sequence). The V and J ends lost 7 bases and 5 bases, in that order; junction bases with no gene match: 12. The CDR3 sequence: CASIKERLAEHNEQFF. The CDR3 region has the DNA TGTGCCAGCATCAAAGAGAGACTAGCGGAGCACAATGAGCAGTTCTTC.

This clonotype was detected a few times. This chain uses TRBV9 with TRBJ1-2; D gene unclear. The CDR3 sequence is 14 residues long. V lost 0 bases and J 4 bases, leaving 10 bases between the germline ends. Germline CDR1 reads SGDLS; CDR2 reads YYNGEE. The CDR3: CASSVAPGGYGYTF. CDR3 bases: TGTGCCAGCAGCGTAGCGCCGGGTGGCTATGGCTACACCTTC.

The V call is TRBV5-1, the J call TRBJ2-1, with 8 bases identical to TRBD1. This CDR3 is 15 amino acids long. Germline values: CDR1 SGHRS, CDR2 YFSETQ. V lost 3 bases and J lost 9; bases outside the gene matches: 11. The CDR3 protein is CASSSNTQGAGEQFF. In DNA form, the CDR3 reads TGCGCCAGCAGCTCAAATACCCAGGGGGCGGGTGAGCAGTTCTTC.

At least ten counts were recorded for this clonotype. This chain links TRBV7-2 with TRBJ2-7; 10 nucleotides line up with TRBD1. The J segment lost 0 bases and the V segment lost 5 bases, leaving 4 bases of the junction unmatched. Germline CDR1 reads SGHTA; CDR2 reads FQGNSA. This CDR3 is built from 15 residues. CDR3 in DNA: TGTGCCAGCAGCCAGGACAGGGGGATCTCCTACGAGCAGTACTTC. This sequence encodes CASSQDRGISYEQYF.

This clonotype showed up just a few times. The chain uses TRBV6-5 and TRBJ2-7; D is perhaps TRBD1 (5 bases). Germline V lookup: CDR1 MNHEY, CDR2 SVGAGI. The CDR3 extends over 14 amino acids. Deletions cut 5 bases from V and 3 bases from J, with 14 bases between. The CDR3 protein is CASSPTFRDYEQYF. The CDR3 DNA reads TGTGCCAGCAGTCCCACCTTCAGGGACTACGAGCAGTACTTC.

This clonotype was observed a handful of times. The chain links TRBV12-3 or TRBV12-4 to TRBJ1-6; TRBD1 matches at 10 bases. The CDR3 covers 15 residues. Trimming cost V 5 bases and J 7 bases; bases outside gene matches: 5. CDR3 region: CASSLGQGLNSPLHF. CDR3 in DNA: TGTGCCAGCAGTCTGGGACAGGGGTTGAATTCACCCCTCCACTTT.

At least ten counts were recorded for this clonotype. J is TRBJ2-7 and V is TRBV4-3, with 8 nucleotides matching TRBD1. V lost 1 base to trimming and J lost 2 bases; unmatched junction nucleotides: 7. Germline V lookup: CDR1 LGHNA, CDR2 YSLEER. There are 16 residues in the CDR3. For the CDR3, the DNA is TGCGCCAGCAGCCAAGTGGCGGGACAGGACGCCTACGAGCAGTACTTC. Protein sequence: CASSQVAGQDAYEQYF.

This clonotype was observed a few times. The V gene is TRBV7-2, the J gene TRBJ1-2; D uncertain. The CDR3 runs to 13 residues. Trimming pared 2 bases from V and 4 bases from J, leaving 8 bases between. Germline V gene sequence: CDR1 SGHTA, CDR2 FQGNSA. CDR3 sequence (DNA): TGTGCCAGCAGCTTACCAGATCCCTATGGCTACACCTTC. It yields the protein CASSLPDPYGYTF.

This rearrangement joins TRBV4-1 to TRBJ2-3; D uncertain. The CDR3 length is 17 residues. Germline V gene lookup returns CDR1 MGHRA and CDR2 YSYEKL. Trimming stripped 4 bases from V and 2 bases from J, with 19 bases between. Written as DNA, the CDR3 is TGCGCCAGCAGCCTCAGGCCCAGGACCAGCACCACAGATACGCAGTATTTT. Translating it yields CASSLRPRTSTTDTQYF.

The chain has TRBV5-1 and TRBJ1-1, with D perhaps matching TRBD1 (5 bases). The length of the CDR3 is 13 residues. V dropped 4 bases and J dropped 6 bases, with 13 bases sitting between them. Germline CDR1 is SGHRS and CDR2 is YFSETQ. In DNA form, the CDR3 reads TGCGCCAGCAGCGCACCAGAAGGGGCTGAAGCTTTCTTT. Translation gives CASSAPEGAEAFF.

The chain recombines TRBV15 with TRBJ1-1; D might be TRBD1 (6 bases). Germline V gives CDR1 LNHNV, CDR2 YYDKDF (reference sequence). The V and J ends lost 5 bases and 0 bases respectively, with 10 bases between them. CDR3 length: 14 amino acids. The chain's CDR3 is CATSLGTMNTEAFF. The CDR3 nucleotides are TGTGCCACCAGCTTGGGGACAATGAACACTGAAGCTTTCTTT.

This chain connects TRBV25-1 to TRBJ2-7, with no clear D. Looked up from germline, CDR1 is MGHDK and CDR2 is SYGVNS. The V gene lost 2 bases and the J gene lost 4 bases, with 9 bases spanning the gap. The CDR3 extends over 13 amino acids. The CDR3 spells CASSERAGYEQYF. CDR3 DNA sequence: TGTGCCAGCAGTGAAAGGGCCGGGTACGAGCAGTACTTC.

Written as DNA, the CDR3 is TGTGCCACTGCGGGACAGAGCTACAATGAGCAGTTCTTC. It encodes CATAGQSYNEQFF. V gene TRBV15 combines with J gene TRBJ2-1, with a weak D call TRBD1 (7 bases). CDR3 length: 13 residues. Between the trimmed V and J ends, which lost 9 bases and 3 bases, there was a span of 12 bases. Germline V gene data show CDR1 as LNHNV and CDR2 as YYDKDF (reference sequence).

This sequence joins TRBV7-8 and TRBJ2-3, with TRBD2 matching over 9 bases. V was clipped by 5 bases and J by 2 bases; unmatched bases: 8. CDR3 length equals 16 residues. CDR1 is SGHVS and CDR2 is FQNEAQ in the germline V gene. CDR3 sequence (DNA): TGTGCCAGCAGCCCTAGCCTAGCGGGGATCACAGATACGCAGTATTTT. Translated, it gives CASSPSLAGITDTQYF.

The sample holds a few counts of this clonotype. The chain links TRBV6-6 to TRBJ1-2; the D is unclear. There are 14 residues in the CDR3. Trimming cost V 0 bases and J 4 bases, with 9 bases left between them. Germline CDR1 reads MNHNY; CDR2 reads SVGAGI (reference sequence). The CDR3 loop is CASSYSSTLYGYTF. The CDR3 DNA reads TGTGCCAGCAGTTACTCATCGACCCTCTATGGCTACACCTTC.

The V call is TRBV5-1, the J call TRBJ2-7; 9 bases map to TRBD1. Germline V CDR1 and CDR2: SGHRS, YFSETQ. This CDR3 has 14 amino acids. The V gene end was trimmed by 4 bases and the J gene end by 5 bases; junction bases not matched to a gene: 7. The CDR3 nucleotides are TGCGCCAGCAGCCAGGGACAGGGACTCGACGAGCAGTACTTC. It yields the protein CASSQGQGLDEQYF.